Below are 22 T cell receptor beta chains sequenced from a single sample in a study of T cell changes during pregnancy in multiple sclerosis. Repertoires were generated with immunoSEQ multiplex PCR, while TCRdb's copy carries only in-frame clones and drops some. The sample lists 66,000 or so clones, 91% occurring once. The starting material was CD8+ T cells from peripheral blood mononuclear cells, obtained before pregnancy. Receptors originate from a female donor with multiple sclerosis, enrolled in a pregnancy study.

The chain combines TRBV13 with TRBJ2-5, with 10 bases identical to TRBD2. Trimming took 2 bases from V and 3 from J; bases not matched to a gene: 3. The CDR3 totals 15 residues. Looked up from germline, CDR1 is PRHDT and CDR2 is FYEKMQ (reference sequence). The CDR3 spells CASSLRLAGEETQYF. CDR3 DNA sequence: TGTGCCAGCAGCTTAAGGCTAGCGGGGGAAGAGACCCAGTACTTC.

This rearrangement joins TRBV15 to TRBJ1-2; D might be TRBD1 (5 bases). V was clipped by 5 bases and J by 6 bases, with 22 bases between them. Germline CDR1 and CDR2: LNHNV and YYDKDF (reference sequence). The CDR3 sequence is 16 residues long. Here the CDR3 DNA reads TGTGCCACCAGCCCCAACCGGGGGGGGAACTTGGATGGCTACACCTTC. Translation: CATSPNRGGNLDGYTF.

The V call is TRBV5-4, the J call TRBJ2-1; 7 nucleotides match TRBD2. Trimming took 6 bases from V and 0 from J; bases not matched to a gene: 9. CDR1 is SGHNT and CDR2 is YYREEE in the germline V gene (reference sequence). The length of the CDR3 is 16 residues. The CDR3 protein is CASNPAGDFSYNEQFF. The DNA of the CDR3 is TGTGCCAGCAACCCCGCGGGGGACTTCTCCTACAATGAGCAGTTCTTC.

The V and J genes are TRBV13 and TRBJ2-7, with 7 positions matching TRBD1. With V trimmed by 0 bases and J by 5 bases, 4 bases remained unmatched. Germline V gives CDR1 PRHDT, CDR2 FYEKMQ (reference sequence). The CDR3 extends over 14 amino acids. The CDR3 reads CASSLGRGRHEQYF. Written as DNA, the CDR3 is TGTGCCAGCAGCTTAGGAAGGGGGCGCCACGAGCAGTACTTC.

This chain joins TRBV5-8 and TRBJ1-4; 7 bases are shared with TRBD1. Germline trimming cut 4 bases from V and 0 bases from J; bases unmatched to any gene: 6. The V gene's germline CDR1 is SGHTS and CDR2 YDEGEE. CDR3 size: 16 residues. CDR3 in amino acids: CASSPGQSATNEKLFF. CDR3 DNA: TGTGCCAGCAGCCCGGGACAGTCTGCAACTAATGAAAAACTGTTTTTT. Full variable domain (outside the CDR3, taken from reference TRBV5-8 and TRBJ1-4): EAGVTQSPTHLIKTRGQQATLRCSPISGHTSVYWYQQALGLGLQFLLWYDEGEERNRGNFPPRFSGRQFPNYSSELNVNALELEDSALYLCASSPGQSATNEKLFFGSGTQLSVL.

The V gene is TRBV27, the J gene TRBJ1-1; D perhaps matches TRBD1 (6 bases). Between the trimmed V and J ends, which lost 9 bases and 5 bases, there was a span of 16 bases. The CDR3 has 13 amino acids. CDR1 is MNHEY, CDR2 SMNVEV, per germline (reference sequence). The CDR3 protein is CASQLGAATEAFF. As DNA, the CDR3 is TGTGCCAGTCAACTGGGGGCGGCAACTGAAGCTTTCTTT.

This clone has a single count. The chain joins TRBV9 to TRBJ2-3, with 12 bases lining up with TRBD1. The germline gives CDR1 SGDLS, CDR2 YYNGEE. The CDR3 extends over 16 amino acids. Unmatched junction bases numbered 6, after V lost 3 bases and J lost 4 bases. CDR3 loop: CASSAQGQGAADTQYF. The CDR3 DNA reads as TGTGCCAGCAGCGCGCAGGGACAGGGGGCCGCAGATACGCAGTATTTT.

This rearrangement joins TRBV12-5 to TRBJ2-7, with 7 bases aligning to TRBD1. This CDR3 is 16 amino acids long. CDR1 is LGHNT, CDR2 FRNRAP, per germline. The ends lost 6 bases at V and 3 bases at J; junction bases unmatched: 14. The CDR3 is CASGPLTGRKRYEQYF. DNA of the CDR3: TGTGCTAGTGGCCCCTTGACAGGGCGCAAACGCTACGAGCAGTACTTC.

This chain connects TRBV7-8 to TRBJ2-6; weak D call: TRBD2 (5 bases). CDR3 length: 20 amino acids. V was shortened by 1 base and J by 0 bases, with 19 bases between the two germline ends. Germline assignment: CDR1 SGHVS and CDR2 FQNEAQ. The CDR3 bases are TGTGCCAGCAGCTTAGATCCGACCCAGGACGGAGGCTCTGGGGCCAACGTCCTGACTTTC. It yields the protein CASSLDPTQDGGSGANVLTF. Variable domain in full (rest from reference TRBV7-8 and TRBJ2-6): GAGVSQSPRYKVAKRGQDVALRCDPISGHVSLFWYQQALGQGPEFLTYFQNEAQLDKSGLPSDRFFAERPEGSVSTLKIQRTQQEDSAVYLCASSLDPTQDGGSGANVLTFGAGSRLTVL.

The CDR3 region is CASSLGTSEEYF. The CDR3 DNA sequence: TGTGCCAGCAGCTTAGGTACTAGCGAAGAATATTTT. The chain joins TRBV7-8 to TRBJ2-3; 7 bases match TRBD2. Looked up from germline, CDR1 is SGHVS and CDR2 is FQNEAQ. The CDR3 runs 12 residues. Trimming at V came to 1 base and at J to 15 bases, leaving 7 bases not matched to a gene.

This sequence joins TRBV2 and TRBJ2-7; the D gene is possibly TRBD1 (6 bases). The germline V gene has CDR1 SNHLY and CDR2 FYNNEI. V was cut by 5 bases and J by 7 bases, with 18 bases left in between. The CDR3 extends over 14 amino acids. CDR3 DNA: TGTGCCAGCAGTTTCCGGGACACCCCGAGGGAGCAGTACTTC. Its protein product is CASSFRDTPREQYF.

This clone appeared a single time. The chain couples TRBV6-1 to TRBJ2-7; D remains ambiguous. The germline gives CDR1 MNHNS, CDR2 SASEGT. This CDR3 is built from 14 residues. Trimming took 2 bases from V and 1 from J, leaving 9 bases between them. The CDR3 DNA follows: TGTGCCAGCAGTGAACAGACTGGGTCCTACGAGCAGTACTTC. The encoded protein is CASSEQTGSYEQYF.

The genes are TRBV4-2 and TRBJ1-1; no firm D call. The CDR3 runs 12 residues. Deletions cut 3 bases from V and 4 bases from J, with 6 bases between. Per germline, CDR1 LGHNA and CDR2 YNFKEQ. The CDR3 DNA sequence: TGTGCCAGCAGCCAGGGCGTCACTGAAGCTTTCTTT. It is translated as CASSQGVTEAFF.

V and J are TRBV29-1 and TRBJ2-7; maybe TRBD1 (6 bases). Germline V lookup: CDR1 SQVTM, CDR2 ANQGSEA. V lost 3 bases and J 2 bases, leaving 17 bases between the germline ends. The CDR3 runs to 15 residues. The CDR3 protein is CSVEGVKDSTYEQYF. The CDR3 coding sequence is TGCAGCGTTGAGGGGGTTAAGGACAGCACCTACGAGCAGTACTTC.

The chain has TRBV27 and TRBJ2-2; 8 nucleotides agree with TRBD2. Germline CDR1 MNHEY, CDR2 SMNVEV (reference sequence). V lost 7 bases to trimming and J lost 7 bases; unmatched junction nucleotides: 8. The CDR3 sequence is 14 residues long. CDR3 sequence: CASTNGLAGGELFF. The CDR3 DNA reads TGTGCCAGCACCAACGGACTAGCTGGCGGGGAGCTGTTTTTT.

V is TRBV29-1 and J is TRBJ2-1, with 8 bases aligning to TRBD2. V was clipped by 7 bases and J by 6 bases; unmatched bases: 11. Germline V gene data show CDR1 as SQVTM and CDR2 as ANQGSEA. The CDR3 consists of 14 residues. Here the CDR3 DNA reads TGCAGCGGCTCCGGGACTAGGGGGACCAATGAGCAGTTCTTC. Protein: CSGSGTRGTNEQFF.

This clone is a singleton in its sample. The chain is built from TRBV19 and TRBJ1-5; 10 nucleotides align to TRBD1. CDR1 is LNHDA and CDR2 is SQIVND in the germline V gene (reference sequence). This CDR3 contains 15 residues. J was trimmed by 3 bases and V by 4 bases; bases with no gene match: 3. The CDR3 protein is CASSKTGGFNQPQHF. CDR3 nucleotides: TGTGCCAGTAGTAAGACAGGGGGCTTCAATCAGCCCCAGCATTTT.

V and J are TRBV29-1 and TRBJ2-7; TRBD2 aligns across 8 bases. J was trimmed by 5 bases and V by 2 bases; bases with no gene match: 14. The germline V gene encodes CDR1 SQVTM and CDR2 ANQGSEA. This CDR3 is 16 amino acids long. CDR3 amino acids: CSVESPGGASLNEQYF. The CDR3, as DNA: TGCAGCGTTGAATCACCCGGGGGGGCCTCCTTGAACGAGCAGTACTTC.

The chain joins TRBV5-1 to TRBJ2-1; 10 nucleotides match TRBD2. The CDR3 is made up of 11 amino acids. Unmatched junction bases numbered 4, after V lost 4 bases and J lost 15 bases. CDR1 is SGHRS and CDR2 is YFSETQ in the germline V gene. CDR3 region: CASSNSGGLFF. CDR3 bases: TGCGCCAGCAGCAATAGCGGGGGGCTGTTCTTC. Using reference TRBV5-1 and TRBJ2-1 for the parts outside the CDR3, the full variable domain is KAGVTQTPRYLIKTRGQQVTLSCSPISGHRSVSWYQQTPGQGLQFLFEYFSETQRNKGNFPGRFSGRQFSNSRSEMNVSTLELGDSALYLCASSNSGGLFFGPGTRLTVL.

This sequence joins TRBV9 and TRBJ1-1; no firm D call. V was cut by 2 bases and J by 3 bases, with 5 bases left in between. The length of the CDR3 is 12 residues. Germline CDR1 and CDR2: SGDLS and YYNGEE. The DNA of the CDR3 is TGTGCCAGCAGCGTCGGGGACACTGAAGCTTTCTTT. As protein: CASSVGDTEAFF.

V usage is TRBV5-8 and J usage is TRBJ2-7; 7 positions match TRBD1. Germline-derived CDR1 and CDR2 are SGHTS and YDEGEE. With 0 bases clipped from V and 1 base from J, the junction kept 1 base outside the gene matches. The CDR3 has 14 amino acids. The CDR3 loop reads CASSLDRGSYEQYF. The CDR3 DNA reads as TGTGCCAGCAGCTTGGACAGGGGATCCTACGAGCAGTACTTC. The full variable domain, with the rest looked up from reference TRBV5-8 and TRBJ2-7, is EAGVTQSPTHLIKTRGQQATLRCSPISGHTSVYWYQQALGLGLQFLLWYDEGEERNRGNFPPRFSGRQFPNYSSELNVNALELEDSALYLCASSLDRGSYEQYFGPGTRLTVT.

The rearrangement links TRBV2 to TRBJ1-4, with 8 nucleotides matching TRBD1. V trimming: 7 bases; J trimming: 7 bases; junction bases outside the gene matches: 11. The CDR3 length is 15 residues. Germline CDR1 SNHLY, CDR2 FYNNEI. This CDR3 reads CASTVTGTGFEKLFF. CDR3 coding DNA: TGTGCCAGCACCGTAACCGGGACAGGATTTGAAAAACTGTTTTTT.